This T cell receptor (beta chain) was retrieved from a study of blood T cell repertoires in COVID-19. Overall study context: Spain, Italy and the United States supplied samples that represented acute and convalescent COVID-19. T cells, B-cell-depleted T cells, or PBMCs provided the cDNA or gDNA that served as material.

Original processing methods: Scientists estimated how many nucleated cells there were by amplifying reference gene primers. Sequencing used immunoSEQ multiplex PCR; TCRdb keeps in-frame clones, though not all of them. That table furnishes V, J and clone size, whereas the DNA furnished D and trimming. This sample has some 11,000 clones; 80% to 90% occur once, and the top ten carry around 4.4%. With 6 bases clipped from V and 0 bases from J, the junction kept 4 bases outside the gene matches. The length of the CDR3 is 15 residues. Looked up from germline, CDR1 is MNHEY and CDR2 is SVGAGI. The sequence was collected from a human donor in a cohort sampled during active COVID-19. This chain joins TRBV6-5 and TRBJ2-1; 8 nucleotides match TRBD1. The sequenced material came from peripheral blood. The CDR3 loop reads CASSRQGSSYNEQFF. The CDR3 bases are TGTGCCAGCAGCCGACAGGGGAGCTCCTACAATGAGCAGTTCTTC.